The sequence of this TCR beta chain was determined in a study of CD4 T cells in relation to SARS-CoV-2 and coronaviruses. Before the COVID-19 pandemic, during about 2011-2019, CD4+ T cells were taken from unexposed donors. Germline V gene sequence: CDR1 WNHNN, CDR2 SYGVQD (reference sequence). The V gene lost 11 bases and the J gene lost 4 bases, with 14 bases spanning the gap. This CDR3 is 12 amino acids long. A word on this clone: The antigen remains unidentified.

Whole-study findings and limits: Monoreactive clones expanded significantly more to SARS-CoV-2 than crossreactive clones did. No crossreactivity against non-spike viral proteins was tested here.

Sequenced by immunoSEQ multiplex PCR; TCRdb stores in-frame clones only, minus some. Among some 65,000 clones listed, over 80% were seen once. The specimen sequenced was memory CD4+ T cells from PBMCs. The V call is TRBV10-1, the J call TRBJ1-2; D remains ambiguous. The clonotype originates from a human donor in good health. The CDR3 region is CAGEIPAYGYTF. The CDR3 DNA reads TGCGCCGGGGAGATCCCGGCCTATGGCTACACCTTC.